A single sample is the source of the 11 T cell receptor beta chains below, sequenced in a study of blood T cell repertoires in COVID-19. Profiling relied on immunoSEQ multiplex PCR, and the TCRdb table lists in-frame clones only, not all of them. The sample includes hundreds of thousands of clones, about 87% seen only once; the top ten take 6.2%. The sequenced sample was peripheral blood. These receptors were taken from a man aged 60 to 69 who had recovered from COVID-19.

The CDR3 here is CASSPWTGRPEAFF. In nucleotides, the CDR3 is TGTGCCAGCAGCCCCTGGACAGGGAGGCCTGAAGCTTTCTTT. The chain has TRBV11-2 and TRBJ1-1; 8 bases fit TRBD1. Germline V gene sequence: CDR1 SGHAT, CDR2 FQNNGV. V trimming: 5 bases; J trimming: 6 bases; junction bases outside the gene matches: 8. CDR3 length: 14 amino acids.

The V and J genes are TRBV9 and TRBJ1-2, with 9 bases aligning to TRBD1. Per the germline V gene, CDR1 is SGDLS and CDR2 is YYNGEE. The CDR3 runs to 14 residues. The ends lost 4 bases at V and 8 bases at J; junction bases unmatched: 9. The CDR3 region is CASSTGQGSKGYTF. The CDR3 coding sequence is TGTGCCAGCAGCACGGGACAGGGATCGAAGGGCTACACCTTC.

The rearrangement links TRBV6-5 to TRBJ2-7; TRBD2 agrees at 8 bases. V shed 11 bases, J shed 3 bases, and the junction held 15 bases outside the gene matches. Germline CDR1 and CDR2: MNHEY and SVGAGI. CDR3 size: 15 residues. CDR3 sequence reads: CACRRGGSLNYEQYF. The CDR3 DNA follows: TGTGCCTGCCGCCGGGGGGGATCCCTAAACTACGAGCAGTACTTC.

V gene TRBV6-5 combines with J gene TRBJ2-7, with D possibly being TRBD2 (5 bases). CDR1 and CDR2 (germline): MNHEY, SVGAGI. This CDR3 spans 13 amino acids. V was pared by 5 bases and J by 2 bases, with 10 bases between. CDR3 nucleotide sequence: TGTGCCAGCAGTAGCCGACTAACCTACGAGCAGTACTTC. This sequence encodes CASSSRLTYEQYF.

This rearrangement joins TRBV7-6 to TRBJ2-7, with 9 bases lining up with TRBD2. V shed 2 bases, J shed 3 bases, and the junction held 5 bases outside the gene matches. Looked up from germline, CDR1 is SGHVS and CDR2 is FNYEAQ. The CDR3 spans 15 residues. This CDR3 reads CASSLTAGGRYEQYF. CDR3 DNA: TGTGCCAGCAGCTTAACGGCGGGAGGGCGCTACGAGCAGTACTTC.

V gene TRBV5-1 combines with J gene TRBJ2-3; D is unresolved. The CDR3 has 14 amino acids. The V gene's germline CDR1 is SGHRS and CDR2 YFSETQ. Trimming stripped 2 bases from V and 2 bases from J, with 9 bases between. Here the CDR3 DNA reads TGCGCCAGCAGCTTAATTCCCTCCACAGATACGCAGTATTTT. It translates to CASSLIPSTDTQYF.

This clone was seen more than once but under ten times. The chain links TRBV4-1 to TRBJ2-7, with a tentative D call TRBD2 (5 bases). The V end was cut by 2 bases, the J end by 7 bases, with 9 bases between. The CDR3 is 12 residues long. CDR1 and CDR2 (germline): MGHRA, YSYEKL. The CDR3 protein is CASSQLGGEQYF. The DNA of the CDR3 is TGCGCCAGCAGCCAACTGGGCGGGGAGCAGTACTTC.

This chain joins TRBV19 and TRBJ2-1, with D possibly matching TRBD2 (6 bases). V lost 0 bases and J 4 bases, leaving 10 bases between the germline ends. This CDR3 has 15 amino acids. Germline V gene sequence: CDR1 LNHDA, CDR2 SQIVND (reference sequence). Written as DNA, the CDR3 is TGTGCCAGTAGTATAGAGGCTAGCGTATACAATGAGCAGTTCTTC. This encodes CASSIEASVYNEQFF.

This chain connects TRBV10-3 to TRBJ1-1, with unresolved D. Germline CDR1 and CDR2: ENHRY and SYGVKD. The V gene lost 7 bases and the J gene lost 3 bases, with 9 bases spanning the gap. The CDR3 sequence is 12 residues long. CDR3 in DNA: TGTGCCATCAAGCGAGAGTACACTGAAGCTTTCTTT. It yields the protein CAIKREYTEAFF.

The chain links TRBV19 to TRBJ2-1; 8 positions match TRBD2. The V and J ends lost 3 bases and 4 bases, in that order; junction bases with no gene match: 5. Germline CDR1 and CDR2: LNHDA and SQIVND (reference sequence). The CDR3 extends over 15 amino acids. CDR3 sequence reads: CASSIIAGRYNEQFF. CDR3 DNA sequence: TGTGCCAGTAGTATTATAGCGGGAAGGTACAATGAGCAGTTCTTC.

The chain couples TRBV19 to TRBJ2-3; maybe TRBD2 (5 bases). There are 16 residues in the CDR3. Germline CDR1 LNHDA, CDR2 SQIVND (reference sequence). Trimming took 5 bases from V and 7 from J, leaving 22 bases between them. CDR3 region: CASSPPRLAGFYTQYF. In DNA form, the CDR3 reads TGTGCCAGTAGTCCGCCCCGACTTGCGGGCTTTTATACGCAGTATTTT.